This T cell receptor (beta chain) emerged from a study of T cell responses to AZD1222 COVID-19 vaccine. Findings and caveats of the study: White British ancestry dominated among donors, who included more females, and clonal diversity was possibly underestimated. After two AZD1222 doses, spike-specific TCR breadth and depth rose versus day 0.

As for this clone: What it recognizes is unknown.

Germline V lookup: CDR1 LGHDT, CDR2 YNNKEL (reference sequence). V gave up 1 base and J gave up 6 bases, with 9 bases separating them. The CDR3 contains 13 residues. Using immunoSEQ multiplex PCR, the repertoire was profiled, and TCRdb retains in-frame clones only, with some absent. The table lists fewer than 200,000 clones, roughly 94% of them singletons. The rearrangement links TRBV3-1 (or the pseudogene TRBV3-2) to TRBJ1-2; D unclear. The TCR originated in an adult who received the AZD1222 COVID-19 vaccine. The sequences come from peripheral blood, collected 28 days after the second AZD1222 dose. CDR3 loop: CASSQVNRDGYTF. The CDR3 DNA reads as TGTGCCAGCAGCCAAGTAAACAGAGATGGCTACACCTTC.